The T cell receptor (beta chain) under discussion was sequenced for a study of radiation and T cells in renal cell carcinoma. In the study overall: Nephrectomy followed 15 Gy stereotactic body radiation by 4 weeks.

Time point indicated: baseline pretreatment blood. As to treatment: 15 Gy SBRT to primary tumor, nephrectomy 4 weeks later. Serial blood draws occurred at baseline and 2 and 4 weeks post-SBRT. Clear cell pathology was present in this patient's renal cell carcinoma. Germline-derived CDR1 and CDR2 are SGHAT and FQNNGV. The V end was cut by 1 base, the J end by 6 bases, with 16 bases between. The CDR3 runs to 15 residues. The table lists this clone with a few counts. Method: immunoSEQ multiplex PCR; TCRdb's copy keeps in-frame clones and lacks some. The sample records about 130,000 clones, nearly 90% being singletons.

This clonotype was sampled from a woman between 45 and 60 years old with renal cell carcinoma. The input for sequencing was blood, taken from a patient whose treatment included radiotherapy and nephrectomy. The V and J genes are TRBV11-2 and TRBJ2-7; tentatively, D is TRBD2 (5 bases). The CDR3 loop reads CASSLARGEISEQYF. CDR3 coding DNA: TGTGCCAGCAGCTTAGCCCGGGGAGAAATAAGCGAGCAGTACTTC.